This is a list of T cell receptor beta chains from one sample in a study of T cells expressing NK-cell markers. Each CDR3 protein gets one entry in TCRdb, which reprocessed the 5' RACE reads and gives no DNA. The listing records 300,000 to 500,000 distinct CDR3 sequences. The material sequenced was blood T cells: a sorted CD56 or NKG2C T cell subset, CD4+ or CD8+ T cells, or bulk PBMC T cells (not recorded which). The origin of the receptors is a woman aged 50 to 60 in good health. The CDR3 runs from the conserved cysteine through the conserved F or W.

j_call: TRBJ2-2
v_call: TRBV5-5
cdr3_aa: CASSFGQGELFF

j_call: TRBJ1-2
v_call: TRBV6-5
cdr3_aa: CASSYSWDRTVKGYTF

j_call: TRBJ2-5
v_call: TRBV11-3
cdr3_aa: CASSLDSTLRETQYF

j_call: TRBJ1-2
v_call: TRBV10-3
cdr3_aa: CAISESTGISYGYTF

j_call: TRBJ2-2
v_call: TRBV24-1
cdr3_aa: CATSDFWVPGELFF

j_call: TRBJ2-7
v_call: TRBV6-1
cdr3_aa: CASRFGQGGEQYF

j_call: TRBJ2-6
v_call: TRBV5-1
cdr3_aa: CASSFQGTGGANVLTF

j_call: TRBJ2-5
v_call: TRBV7-9
cdr3_aa: CASSFWASQETQYF

j_call: TRBJ1-1
v_call: TRBV7-9
cdr3_aa: CASSSLQGPNTEAFF

j_call: TRBJ2-1
v_call: TRBV5-1
cdr3_aa: CASSLSVRNEQFF

j_call: TRBJ2-5
v_call: TRBV19
cdr3_aa: CASRDRAGVQETQYF

j_call: TRBJ1-4
v_call: TRBV15
cdr3_aa: CATSSLGLNEKLFF

j_call: TRBJ2-1
v_call: TRBV18
cdr3_aa: CASSPPIQRSPYNEQFF

j_call: TRBJ2-2
v_call: TRBV7-9
cdr3_aa: CASSWGSNTGELFF

j_call: TRBJ2-1
v_call: TRBV24-1
cdr3_aa: CATSALGAGASGNYNEQFF

j_call: TRBJ2-1
v_call: TRBV12-3/TRBV12-4
cdr3_aa: CASSPSGSYYNEQFF

j_call: TRBJ2-3
v_call: TRBV12-3/TRBV12-4
cdr3_aa: CASSLAHPTDTQYF

j_call: TRBJ2-1
v_call: TRBV5-6
cdr3_aa: CASSSLAGWEQFF

j_call: TRBJ2-1
v_call: TRBV10-2
cdr3_aa: CASLGRVRDNEQFF

j_call: TRBJ2-5
v_call: TRBV5-1
cdr3_aa: CASSLAAGGRHQETQYF

j_call: TRBJ2-5
v_call: TRBV5-6
cdr3_aa: CASSTRLVRGETQYF

j_call: TRBJ2-2
v_call: TRBV5-6
cdr3_aa: CASSPGQGPFPDTGELFF

j_call: TRBJ1-6
v_call: TRBV12-5
cdr3_aa: CASGSGQKNSPLHF

j_call: TRBJ2-1
v_call: TRBV19
cdr3_aa: CASERSNEQFF

j_call: TRBJ2-1
v_call: TRBV12-3/TRBV12-4
cdr3_aa: CASRLTSGRVNEQFF

j_call: TRBJ2-1
v_call: TRBV5-6
cdr3_aa: CASSFQDRRNEQFF

j_call: TRBJ2-1
v_call: TRBV27
cdr3_aa: CASQRGNEQFF

j_call: TRBJ2-1
v_call: TRBV7-9
cdr3_aa: CASSSTGTSGRASTYNEQFF

j_call: TRBJ2-1
v_call: TRBV28
cdr3_aa: CASSRSDIGSYNEQFF

j_call: TRBJ2-3
v_call: TRBV6-5
cdr3_aa: CASRLGGLADTQYF

j_call: TRBJ2-1
v_call: TRBV9
cdr3_aa: CASSALPRGGRALGEQFF

j_call: TRBJ2-2
v_call: TRBV30
cdr3_aa: CAWTGGHTGELFF

j_call: TRBJ1-2
v_call: TRBV5-1
cdr3_aa: CASSSGQILGPNYGYTF

j_call: TRBJ2-7
v_call: TRBV6-2/TRBV6-3
cdr3_aa: CASGPGSSYEQYF

j_call: TRBJ2-3
v_call: TRBV6-6
cdr3_aa: CASSYKPGQITDTQYF

j_call: TRBJ2-6
v_call: TRBV7-9
cdr3_aa: CASALGGNVLTF

j_call: TRBJ2-6
v_call: TRBV11-3
cdr3_aa: CASSSFGQAGANVLTF

j_call: TRBJ2-1
v_call: TRBV27
cdr3_aa: CASSLRQVPYNEQFF

j_call: TRBJ2-1
v_call: TRBV18
cdr3_aa: CASSPASGRRYNEQFF

j_call: TRBJ1-5
v_call: TRBV12-3/TRBV12-4
cdr3_aa: CASSLEGGSWNQPQHF

j_call: TRBJ2-2
v_call: TRBV4-1
cdr3_aa: CASSPGHQGNTGELFF

j_call: TRBJ1-5
v_call: TRBV12-3/TRBV12-4
cdr3_aa: CASSLFIWRRGYQPQHF

j_call: TRBJ2-3
v_call: TRBV3-1
cdr3_aa: CASSDGRSVLGTDTQYF

j_call: TRBJ1-1
v_call: TRBV5-1
cdr3_aa: CASSSVRDRGGNTEAFF

j_call: TRBJ2-4
v_call: TRBV2
cdr3_aa: CASSSPRGEGVIAKNIQYF

j_call: TRBJ2-2
v_call: TRBV12-3/TRBV12-4
cdr3_aa: CASSLGTGRTGELFF

j_call: TRBJ2-1
v_call: TRBV12-3/TRBV12-4
cdr3_aa: CASSVVEGLDIVANEQFF

j_call: TRBJ2-1
v_call: TRBV30
cdr3_aa: CAWNRLANEQFF

j_call: TRBJ2-7
v_call: TRBV12-3/TRBV12-4
cdr3_aa: CASTERGLAGSYEQYF

j_call: TRBJ1-5
v_call: TRBV27
cdr3_aa: CASSFPETGGNQPQHF

j_call: TRBJ2-1
v_call: TRBV7-9
cdr3_aa: CASSLLSGTSYNEQFF

j_call: TRBJ1-2
v_call: TRBV20-1
cdr3_aa: CSARVDRIYGYTF

j_call: TRBJ2-4
v_call: TRBV24-1
cdr3_aa: CATSDVNLRGKNIQYF

j_call: TRBJ2-6
v_call: TRBV2
cdr3_aa: CASTDAPGANVLTF